A selection of T cell receptor beta chains follows, all from one sample in a study of blood T cell repertoires in COVID-19. Repertoires were generated with immunoSEQ multiplex PCR, while TCRdb's copy carries only in-frame clones and drops some. The data contain 95,000 to 100,000 clones, roughly four fifths of them seen just once; the ten biggest clones take up 8% to 13%. Sequencing was carried out using peripheral blood. The receptor source for this set is a man between 70 and 80 years old with acute or convalescent COVID-19. The CDR3 runs from the conserved cysteine through the conserved F or W. D genes are given only for firm matches. Only part of the rows carry a size: once, few, many, or a class if the clone is expanded.

v_call	clone_size	j_call	d_call	cdr3_aa	cdr3_nt
TRBV10-1	NA	TRBJ1-1	TRBD1	CASSDRDRGLVRGAFF	TGCGCCAGCAGTGACCGGGACAGGGGGCTAGTGAGAGGGGCTTTCTTT
TRBV7-9	NA	TRBJ2-7	NA	CASRLGGSYEQYF	TGTGCCAGCAGGCTGGGGGGATCCTACGAGCAGTACTTC
TRBV6-5	NA	TRBJ1-4	TRBD1	CASSLTGGEKLFF	TGTGCCAGCAGTTTGACAGGGGGAGAAAAACTGTTTTTT
TRBV28	NA	TRBJ2-3	TRBD1	CASNRQGYTDTQYF	TGTGCCAGCAATCGACAGGGGTATACAGATACGCAGTATTTT
TRBV18	NA	TRBJ1-1	TRBD1	CASSTGMNTEAFF	TGTGCCAGCTCGACAGGGATGAACACTGAAGCTTTCTTT
TRBV14	once	TRBJ2-1	NA	CASSQDRGLPYNEQFF	TGTGCCAGCAGCCAAGATCGGGGACTTCCCTACAATGAGCAGTTCTTC
TRBV24-1	NA	TRBJ2-5	NA	CATSDPRTRQETQYF	TGTGCCACCAGTGATCCACGGACTCGACAAGAGACCCAGTACTTC
TRBV3-1/TRBV3-2	NA	TRBJ2-5	NA	CASSPYGGGETQYF	TGTGCCAGCAGCCCATACGGGGGTGGGGAGACCCAGTACTTC
TRBV3-1/TRBV3-2	NA	TRBJ2-3	NA	CASSQRGGAGDTQYF	TGTGCCAGCAGCCAAAGAGGGGGGGCCGGGGATACGCAGTATTTT
TRBV6-5	once	TRBJ1-5	NA	CASSYEPYKQPQHF	TGTGCCAGCAGTTACGAGCCGTATAAGCAGCCCCAGCATTTT
TRBV6-5	NA	TRBJ2-4	TRBD1	CASGTGLAKNIQYF	TGTGCCAGCGGGACAGGGCTAGCCAAAAACATTCAGTACTTC
TRBV7-2	NA	TRBJ2-1	TRBD2	CASSYFLAGVRQQFF	TGTGCCAGCAGCTACTTTCTAGCGGGGGTCAGGCAGCAGTTCTTC
TRBV28	NA	TRBJ2-1	TRBD1	CASRGDRGSKSEQFF	TGTGCCAGCAGGGGGGACAGGGGATCTAAGAGTGAGCAGTTCTTC
TRBV6-4	NA	TRBJ1-4	NA	CASRTEALATNEKLFF	TGTGCCAGCAGGACCGAGGCTTTAGCAACTAATGAAAAACTGTTTTTT
TRBV9	NA	TRBJ1-1	TRBD1	CASSDRQGRPTEAFF	TGTGCCAGCAGCGACCGACAGGGCCGACCTACTGAAGCTTTCTTT
TRBV12-3/TRBV12-4	NA	TRBJ2-1	TRBD2	CASSPSGGAEQFF	TGTGCCAGCAGTCCTAGCGGGGGGGCCGAGCAGTTCTTC
TRBV5-5	NA	TRBJ2-5	NA	CASSATAYVETQYF	TGTGCCAGCAGCGCCACAGCCTACGTAGAGACCCAGTACTTC
TRBV10-2	NA	TRBJ1-6	TRBD1	CASSTRDRASYNSPLHF	TGCGCCAGCAGTACCCGGGACAGGGCCTCCTATAATTCACCCCTCCACTTT
TRBV28	NA	TRBJ2-7	NA	CASSPPPGAGSYEQYF	TGTGCCAGCAGTCCCCCTCCAGGGGCCGGGTCCTACGAGCAGTACTTC